The 5 T cell receptor beta chains in this list originate from one sample, sequenced in a study of cytomegalovirus exposure and HLA in healthy donors. The PCR was carried out with 60 Vbeta primers and 13 Jbeta primers. Profiled with immunoSEQ multiplex PCR; TCRdb holds only in-frame clones, not every one. The sample has fewer than 200,000 clones; around 80% are singletons. Sequencing was performed on PBMCs. These receptors all come from a woman aged 25 to 39 in good health and CMV-seronegative.

This sequence joins TRBV14 and TRBJ1-2; D is unclear. The CDR3 spans 13 residues. V shed 1 base and J shed 8 bases, with 11 bases lying between them. The germline gives CDR1 SGHDN, CDR2 FVKESK. This CDR3 reads CASSQAGLGGYTF. The CDR3 DNA reads TGTGCCAGCAGCCAAGCAGGTTTGGGCGGCTACACCTTC.

This sequence joins TRBV5-4 and TRBJ2-1, with D tentatively TRBD2 (6 bases). Germline V gene lookup returns CDR1 SGHNT and CDR2 YYREEE (reference sequence). With 3 bases removed from V and 3 bases from J, the gap between germline ends came to 7 bases. The CDR3 has 13 residues. Here the CDR3 reads CASSSGGYNEQFF. The CDR3 DNA sequence: TGTGCCAGCAGCTCCGGGGGCTACAATGAGCAGTTCTTC.

The chain combines TRBV28 with TRBJ2-2; possibly TRBD1 for D (7 bases). CDR1 is MDHEN and CDR2 is SYDVKM in the germline V gene. CDR3 length: 13 amino acids. V was pared by 11 bases and J by 5 bases, with 15 bases between. The CDR3 sequence is CASGAGGTGELFF. The DNA for the CDR3 is TGTGCCTCGGGGGCAGGGGGGACCGGGGAGCTGTTTTTT.

The chain joins TRBV25-1 to TRBJ2-7, with 9 positions matching TRBD1. Germline V lookup: CDR1 MGHDK, CDR2 SYGVNS. Trimming took 6 bases from V and 5 from J; bases not matched to a gene: 11. The CDR3 consists of 15 residues. The DNA for the CDR3 is TGTGCCAGCAGCACGGGCGGACAGGGGCCCGACGAGCAGTACTTC. Translating it yields CASSTGGQGPDEQYF.

The chain uses TRBV5-1 and TRBJ2-6; unclear D gene. Germline assignment: CDR1 SGHRS and CDR2 YFSETQ. Trimming took 0 bases from V and 1 from J, leaving 2 bases between them. This CDR3 region has 14 residues. CDR3 bases: TGCGCCAGCAGCTTGGCTTCTGGGGCCAACGTCCTGACTTTC. It translates to CASSLASGANVLTF.